Presented here are 10 T cell receptor beta chains from one specimen sequenced in a study of blood T cells in healthy people across ages. For the second PCR, which ran for about 7 to 12 cycles, a sample-barcoded 5' primer and a J-beta primer mix were used. Each CDR3 protein gets one entry after TCRdb re-called the 5' RACE reads with MiXCR. This repertoire shows more than 650,000 distinct CDR3 sequences, less than 70% found once; its top ten account for about two fifths. The sequencing sample was made of blood. These receptors were obtained from a man older than 75 in good health.

This sequence joins TRBV6-6 and TRBJ2-5; 13 bases are a match to TRBD2. This CDR3 has 15 amino acids. Germline V lookup: CDR1 MNHNY, CDR2 SVGAGI (reference sequence). The V gene end was trimmed by 6 bases and the J gene end by 11 bases; junction bases not matched to a gene: 12. The CDR3 coding sequence is TGTGCCAGCAGAGCCACTAGCGGGAGGGATGGTGAGCAGTACTTC. It specifies CASRATSGRDGEQYF.

The table lists this clonotype with a count of one. The chain combines TRBV7-2 with TRBJ2-7; D gene ambiguous. The germline V gene encodes CDR1 SGHTA and CDR2 FQGNSA. The length of the CDR3 is 11 residues. V was cut by 6 bases and J by 10 bases, with 13 bases left in between. CDR3 region: CASSRVEAQYF. The CDR3 DNA reads as TGTGCCAGCAGTAGAGTCGAGGCCCAGTACTTC. Together with reference TRBV7-2 and TRBJ2-7, the CDR3 gives the full variable domain: GAGVSQSPSNKVTEKGKDVELRCDPISGHTALYWYRQSLGQGLEFLIYFQGNSAPDKSGLPSDRFSAERTGGSVSTLTIQRTQQEDSAVYLCASSRVEAQYFGPGTRLTVT.

There are a few counts of this clonotype. CDR3 amino acids: CAISEGEQYF. CDR3 DNA sequence: TGTGCCATCAGTGAGGGCGAGCAGTACTTC. The rearrangement uses TRBV10-3 and TRBJ2-7; D unresolved. The germline V gene encodes CDR1 ENHRY and CDR2 SYGVKD. The CDR3 contains 10 residues. The germline V and J ends were trimmed by 2 bases and 6 bases, with 2 bases remaining between them.

This clonotype was detected only a few times. The chain uses TRBV3-1 and TRBJ2-4; the match to TRBD1 covers 8 bases. The end of the DNA aligns better with TRBJ2-7, so the J call may be wrong. The CDR3 has 16 amino acids. CDR1 LGHDT and CDR2 YNNKEL come from the germline V gene (reference sequence). The CDR3 bases are TGTGCCAGCAGCCAAGATGTGTGGACAGGGTATTTCGAGCAGTACTTC. Its translation: CASSQDVWTGYFEQYF.

This rearrangement joins TRBV20-1 to TRBJ1-1; TRBD1 is a possible D gene (6 bases). V lost 3 bases to trimming and J lost 4 bases, with 21 bases between them. Germline loops: CDR1 DFQATT, CDR2 SNEGSKA (reference sequence). This CDR3 spans 16 amino acids. CDR3 protein: CSARRAGGQFGTEAFF. For the CDR3, the DNA is TGCAGTGCTAGGAGAGCAGGTGGACAGTTTGGCACTGAAGCTTTCTTT.

The chain is built from TRBV20-1 and TRBJ2-7; TRBD2 matches 11 bases. Trimming removed 2 bases from V and 2 bases from J; junction bases left unmatched: 2. Germline V gene sequence: CDR1 DFQATT, CDR2 SNEGSKA (reference sequence). This CDR3 has 14 amino acids. The CDR3 is CSARKTSGTYEQYF. The CDR3 DNA sequence: TGCAGTGCTAGAAAGACTAGCGGGACCTACGAGCAGTACTTC.

V gene TRBV29-1 combines with J gene TRBJ2-2, with D perhaps TRBD1 (7 bases). The CDR3 is 14 residues long. With 7 bases removed from V and 7 bases from J, the gap between germline ends came to 19 bases. Germline lookup yields CDR1 SQVTM and CDR2 ANQGSEA. CDR3 coding DNA: TGCAGCGCAGGGGGGACCACAAATGTCGGGGAGCTGTTTTTT. Its protein is CSAGGTTNVGELFF.

The genes are TRBV5-1 and TRBJ2-7, with D possibly TRBD1 on 5 matching bases. Between the trimmed V and J ends, which lost 4 bases and 0 bases, there was a span of 14 bases. CDR1 is SGHRS, CDR2 YFSETQ, per germline. This CDR3 region has 15 residues. CDR3 bases: TGCGCCAGCAGCCCCGTTCAGGGAAGCTCCTACGAGCAGTACTTC. Translating it yields CASSPVQGSSYEQYF. The variable domain in full, with the rest retrieved from reference TRBV5-1 and TRBJ2-7, is KAGVTQTPRYLIKTRGQQVTLSCSPISGHRSVSWYQQTPGQGLQFLFEYFSETQRNKGNFPGRFSGRQFSNSRSEMNVSTLELGDSALYLCASSPVQGSSYEQYFGPGTRLTVT.

As to this clonotype: A much larger clone sits a single nucleotide away, making a read error possible. The rearrangement links TRBV5-1 to TRBJ1-6; no firm D call. The CDR3 length is 15 residues. Germline CDR1 is SGHRS and CDR2 is YFSETQ. CDR3 residues: CASSLDGRPNSPPHF. CDR3 sequence (DNA): TGCGCCAGCAGCTTGGACGGGAGACCGAATTCACCCCCCCACTTT.

The rearrangement links TRBV29-1 to TRBJ2-7; the match to TRBD1 covers 11 bases. Germline CDR1 SQVTM, CDR2 ANQGSEA. The CDR3 is 16 amino acids. Losses at the gene ends were 6 bases for V and 1 base for J; bases not matched to a gene: 11. For the CDR3, the DNA is TGCAGCGTGGCCGGGACAGGGGGGAAGATGTCCTACGAGCAGTACTTC. It translates to CSVAGTGGKMSYEQYF.